This T cell receptor beta chain is from a study of CXCR3-negative and CXCR3-positive naive CD8 T cells. Study results and limitations: Whereas both naive subsets had comparably high diversity, memory CD8+ cells had much lower diversity. Hydrophobicity of TRB CDR3s was greater in CXCR3-positive naive cells than in CXCR3-negative naive cells. In cryopreserved cells, CXCR3 expression partially decreased, and fresh PBMCs were used in most assays.

Regarding this clonotype: The antigen is undetermined.

The CDR3 loop spans 13 amino acids. Germline CDR1 SEHNR, CDR2 FQNEAQ (reference sequence). The TRB libraries of cDNA were built by UMI-labeled 5' RACE. TCRdb re-called the 5' RACE reads, yielding one record per CDR3 amino acid sequence without DNA. The specimen's table records over 55,000 distinct CDR3 sequences. V is TRBV7-9 and J is TRBJ2-3. Material for sequencing was naive CXCR3+ CD8+ T cells from blood. Subset described: CD45RO-CCR7+CD27+CD95- naive CD8+ T cells expressing CXCR3 (TNR3+). The receptor's source is a human donor in good health. Some clones in this sample may be carry-over from other donors' samples. The CDR3 sequence is CASSGATTDTQYF.